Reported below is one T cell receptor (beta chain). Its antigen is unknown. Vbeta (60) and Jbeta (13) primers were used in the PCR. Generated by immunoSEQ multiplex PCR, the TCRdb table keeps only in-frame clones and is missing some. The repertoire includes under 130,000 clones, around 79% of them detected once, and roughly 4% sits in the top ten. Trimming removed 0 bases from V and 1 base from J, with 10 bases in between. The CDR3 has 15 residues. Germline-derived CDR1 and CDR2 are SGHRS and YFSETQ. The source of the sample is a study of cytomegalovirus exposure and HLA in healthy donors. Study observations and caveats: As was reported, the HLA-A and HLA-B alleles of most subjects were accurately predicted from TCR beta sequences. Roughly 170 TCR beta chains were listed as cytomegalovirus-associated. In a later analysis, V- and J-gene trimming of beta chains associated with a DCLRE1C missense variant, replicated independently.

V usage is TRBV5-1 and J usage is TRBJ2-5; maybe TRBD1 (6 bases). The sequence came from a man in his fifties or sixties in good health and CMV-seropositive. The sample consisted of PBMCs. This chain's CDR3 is CASSLADRSQETQYF. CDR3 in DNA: TGCGCCAGCAGCTTGGCCGACAGGTCCCAAGAGACCCAGTACTTC. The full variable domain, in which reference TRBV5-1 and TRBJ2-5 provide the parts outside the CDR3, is KAGVTQTPRYLIKTRGQQVTLSCSPISGHRSVSWYQQTPGQGLQFLFEYFSETQRNKGNFPGRFSGRQFSNSRSEMNVSTLELGDSALYLCASSLADRSQETQYFGPGTRLLVL.